This T cell receptor beta chain was documented in a study of T cells after yellow fever vaccination. Notes on the study in general: Sorted repertoires could include abundant contaminating clonotypes from bulk cells. Most clones from primary vaccination resurfaced after the booster (96% CD4, 75% to 90% CD8).

MiXCR, applied by TCRdb to the 5' RACE reads, yields one record per CDR3 protein. The profile shows some 340,000 distinct CDR3 sequences, about 10% of them singletons. The table lists this clonotype with many counts. Its specificity is unknown. The V and J ends lost 3 bases and 5 bases respectively, with 10 bases between them. The CDR3 is made up of 13 amino acids. The germline V gene encodes CDR1 SEHNR and CDR2 FQNEAQ (reference sequence). The chain recombines TRBV7-9 with TRBJ1-1; D perhaps matches TRBD1 (5 bases). The clonotype originates from a man aged 18 to 29 who received the YFV17D yellow fever vaccine. The material sequenced was CD4+ T cells sorted from PBMCs, taken 45 days after the yellow fever booster vaccination. The chain's CDR3 is CASSFSGSTEAFF. The CDR3 DNA sequence: TGTGCCAGCAGCTTCTCAGGGTCAACTGAAGCTTTCTTT.